This T cell receptor beta chain was profiled in a study of cytomegalovirus exposure and HLA in healthy donors. Broader study findings: Reported results showed that the classifier diagnosed cytomegalovirus status with high specificity and sensitivity.

V lost 4 bases to trimming and J lost 1 base, with 11 bases between them. CDR3 length: 14 residues. Germline CDR1 SGDLS, CDR2 YYNGEE. A word on this clone: Its specificity is not known.

TCRdb keeps only in-frame clones here, not all; method: immunoSEQ multiplex PCR. The sample includes over 250,000 clones, approximately 83% seen only once; the top ten take about 1%. Sequencing input: PBMCs. The source of this sequence is a woman between 18 and 29 years old in good health and CMV-seronegative. The chain couples TRBV9 to TRBJ1-1; the D is unclear. The CDR3 loop is CASSPRTGNTEAFF. The CDR3 nucleotides read TGTGCCAGCAGCCCTCGAACGGGGAACACTGAAGCTTTCTTT.